This section outlines one T cell receptor (beta chain) sequence together with its context. Here immunoSEQ multiplex PCR was the method, and the copy in TCRdb shows in-frame clones only, minus some. This sample has over 35,000 clones; 89% occur once, and the top ten carry approximately 0.25%. Per germline, CDR1 SGHAT and CDR2 FQNNGV. The CDR3 is made up of 13 amino acids. V dropped 0 bases and J dropped 7 bases, with 9 bases sitting between them. This sample is drawn from a study of siplizumab effects on memory and regulatory T cells. This chain joins TRBV11-2 and TRBJ1-2, with no clear D. Source material: naive CD4+ T cells sorted from blood. This receptor was obtained from a human donor in good health. The chain's CDR3 is CASSLDMIIGYTF. CDR3 nucleotides: TGTGCCAGCAGCTTAGATATGATCATTGGCTACACCTTC.